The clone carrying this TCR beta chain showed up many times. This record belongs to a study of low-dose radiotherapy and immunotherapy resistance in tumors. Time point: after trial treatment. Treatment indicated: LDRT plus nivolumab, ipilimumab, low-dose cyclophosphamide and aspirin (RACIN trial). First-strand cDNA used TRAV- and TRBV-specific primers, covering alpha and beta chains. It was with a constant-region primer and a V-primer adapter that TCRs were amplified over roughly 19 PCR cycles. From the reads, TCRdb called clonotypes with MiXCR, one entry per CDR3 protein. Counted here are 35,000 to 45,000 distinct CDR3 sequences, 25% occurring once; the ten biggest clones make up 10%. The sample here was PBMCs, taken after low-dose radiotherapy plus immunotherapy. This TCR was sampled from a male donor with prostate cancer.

The CDR3 DNA reads TGCGCCAGCAGCCAAGAGGCTCCGGGACCCTACAATGAGCAGTTCTTC. Translating gives CASSQEAPGPYNEQFF. V and J are TRBV4-1 and TRBJ2-1; D could derive from TRBD1 or TRBD2 (5 bases each). Germline loops: CDR1 MGHRA, CDR2 YSYEKL. V gave up 0 bases and J gave up 2 bases, with 11 bases separating them. This CDR3 is 16 amino acids long.